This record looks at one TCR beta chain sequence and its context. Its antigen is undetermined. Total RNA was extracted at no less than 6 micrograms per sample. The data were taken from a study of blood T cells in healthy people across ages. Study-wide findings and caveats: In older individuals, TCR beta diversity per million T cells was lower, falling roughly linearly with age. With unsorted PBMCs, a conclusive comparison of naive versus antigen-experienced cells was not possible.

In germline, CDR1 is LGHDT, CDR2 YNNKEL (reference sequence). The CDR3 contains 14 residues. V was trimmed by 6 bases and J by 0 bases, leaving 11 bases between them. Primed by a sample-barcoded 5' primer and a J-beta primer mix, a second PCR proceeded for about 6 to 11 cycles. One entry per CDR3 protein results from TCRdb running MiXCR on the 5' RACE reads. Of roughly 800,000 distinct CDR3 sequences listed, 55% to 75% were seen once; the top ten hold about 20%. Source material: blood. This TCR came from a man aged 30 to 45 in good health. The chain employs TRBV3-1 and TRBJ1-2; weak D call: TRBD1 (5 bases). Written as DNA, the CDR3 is TGTGCCAGCAGAGCTACAGGATCTAACTATGGCTACACCTTC. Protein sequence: CASRATGSNYGYTF. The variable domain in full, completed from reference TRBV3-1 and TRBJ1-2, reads DTAVSQTPKYLVTQMGNDKSIKCEQNLGHDTMYWYKQDSKKFLKIMFSYNNKELIINETVPNRFSPKSPDKAHLNLHINSLELGDSAVYFCASRATGSNYGYTFGSGTRLTVV.